A selection of T cell receptor beta chains follows, all from one sample in a study of cytotoxic CD8 clonotypes in ibrutinib-treated CLL. Profiling relied on immunoSEQ multiplex PCR, and the TCRdb table lists in-frame clones only, not all of them. The table shows about 72,000 clones, with about 64% occurring only once. The sample in question was PBMCs, obtained after 12 months of ibrutinib treatment. These receptors were collected from a human donor with chronic lymphocytic leukemia. CDR3s include the opening cysteine and the closing phenylalanine or tryptophan. A D gene is named only where the DNA matches it firmly. Clone size appears in some rows only: once, few, many, or a class for an expanded clone.

J gene: TRBJ1-1; V gene: TRBV5-4; clone size: few; D gene: NA; CDR3 protein: CASSFRDGRLEAFF; CDR3 DNA: TGTGCCAGCAGCTTCCGGGACGGAAGATTAGAAGCTTTCTTT
J gene: TRBJ2-7; V gene: TRBV14; clone size: medium-sized; D gene: NA; CDR3 protein: CASSQDLRTYEQYF; CDR3 DNA: TGTGCCAGCAGCCAAGACCTCAGGACCTACGAGCAGTACTTC
J gene: TRBJ1-2; V gene: TRBV12-5; clone size: NA; D gene: NA; CDR3 protein: CASGDAGWYGYTF; CDR3 DNA: TGTGCTAGTGGGGATGCAGGGTGGTATGGCTACACCTTC
J gene: TRBJ2-5; V gene: TRBV2; clone size: once; D gene: TRBD2; CDR3 protein: CASSEAEAGGPQETQYF; CDR3 DNA: TGTGCCAGCAGTGAAGCGGAGGCGGGGGGGCCCCAAGAGACCCAGTACTTC
J gene: TRBJ1-5; V gene: TRBV2; clone size: NA; D gene: NA; CDR3 protein: CASRASGIQPQHF; CDR3 DNA: TGTGCCAGCAGAGCCTCAGGGATTCAGCCCCAGCATTTT
J gene: TRBJ2-6; V gene: TRBV23-1; clone size: NA; D gene: NA; CDR3 protein: CASSHGQKSGANVLTF; CDR3 DNA: TGCGCCAGCAGTCACGGACAGAAGTCTGGGGCCAACGTCCTGACTTTC
J gene: TRBJ1-2; V gene: TRBV4-2; clone size: few; D gene: NA; CDR3 protein: CASSQESGQEYGYTF; CDR3 DNA: TGTGCCAGCAGCCAAGAAAGCGGGCAGGAATATGGCTACACCTTC
J gene: TRBJ2-2; V gene: TRBV7-7; clone size: NA; D gene: NA; CDR3 protein: CASSLAPGQYTGELFF; CDR3 DNA: TGTGCCAGCAGCTTAGCACCCGGACAGTACACCGGGGAGCTGTTTTTT
J gene: TRBJ2-5; V gene: TRBV5-1; clone size: NA; D gene: NA; CDR3 protein: CASSPRDIVQETQYF; CDR3 DNA: TGCGCCAGCAGCCCCCGGGACATCGTCCAAGAGACCCAGTACTTC
J gene: TRBJ1-1; V gene: TRBV6-5; clone size: NA; D gene: NA; CDR3 protein: CASSYGWVGNPEAFF; CDR3 DNA: TGTGCCAGCAGTTACGGATGGGTCGGGAATCCTGAAGCTTTCTTT
J gene: TRBJ2-2; V gene: TRBV10-3; clone size: once; D gene: NA; CDR3 protein: CAISEGQGSGTGELFF; CDR3 DNA: TGTGCCATCAGCGAGGGGCAGGGTTCGGGCACCGGGGAGCTGTTTTTT
J gene: TRBJ2-1; V gene: TRBV19; clone size: few; D gene: TRBD2; CDR3 protein: CASGSTSGYNEQFF; CDR3 DNA: TGTGCCAGCGGCTCTACTAGCGGGTACAATGAGCAGTTCTTC
J gene: TRBJ1-2; V gene: TRBV7-2; clone size: few; D gene: TRBD1; CDR3 protein: CASSRDRADGYTF; CDR3 DNA: TGTGCCAGCAGCCGGGACAGGGCTGATGGCTACACCTTC
J gene: TRBJ2-7; V gene: TRBV5-1; clone size: NA; D gene: TRBD1; CDR3 protein: CASSLNRGPAYEQYF; CDR3 DNA: TGCGCCAGCAGCTTGAACAGGGGGCCGGCCTACGAGCAGTACTTC
J gene: TRBJ1-5; V gene: TRBV30; clone size: NA; D gene: NA; CDR3 protein: CAWSGHENQPQHF; CDR3 DNA: TGTGCCTGGAGTGGACATGAGAATCAGCCCCAGCATTTT
J gene: TRBJ2-5; V gene: TRBV28; clone size: few; D gene: NA; CDR3 protein: CASSFTQETQYF; CDR3 DNA: TGTGCCAGCAGTTTCACGCAAGAGACCCAGTACTTC
J gene: TRBJ1-3; V gene: TRBV5-1; clone size: NA; D gene: NA; CDR3 protein: CASSPAGLGGNTIYF; CDR3 DNA: TGCGCCAGCAGCCCGGCCGGGTTAGGCGGAAACACCATATATTTT